This T cell receptor (beta chain) was sequenced during a study of T-cell memory formation after mild COVID-19. This clonotype turned up a few times. No antigen is known for it. Notes on the study in general: Most CD4+ clones that shrank were in CM and EM, while CD8+ ones turned up in EMRA.

The CDR3 is 13 residues long. The germline CDR1 and CDR2 sequences are SGHRS and YFSETQ. The ends were cut back, 6 bases at V and 4 bases at J, with 13 bases in the middle. TCRdb used MiXCR to reprocess the 5' RACE reads, holding one entry per CDR3 protein. Found here are fewer than 350,000 distinct CDR3 sequences, over 15% of them singletons; the top ten hold roughly 23%. V is TRBV5-1 and J is TRBJ1-1; D unresolved. This sequence was found in a man aged 18 to 30 who had mild COVID-19 (a few samples of this study predate the infection). Cell type and time point are not known. Sequenced: PBMCs or a T cell subset sorted from them (not recorded which). The CDR3 here is CASTSGRFTEAFF. The CDR3 DNA follows: TGCGCCAGCACCTCCGGTCGGTTCACTGAAGCTTTCTTT.